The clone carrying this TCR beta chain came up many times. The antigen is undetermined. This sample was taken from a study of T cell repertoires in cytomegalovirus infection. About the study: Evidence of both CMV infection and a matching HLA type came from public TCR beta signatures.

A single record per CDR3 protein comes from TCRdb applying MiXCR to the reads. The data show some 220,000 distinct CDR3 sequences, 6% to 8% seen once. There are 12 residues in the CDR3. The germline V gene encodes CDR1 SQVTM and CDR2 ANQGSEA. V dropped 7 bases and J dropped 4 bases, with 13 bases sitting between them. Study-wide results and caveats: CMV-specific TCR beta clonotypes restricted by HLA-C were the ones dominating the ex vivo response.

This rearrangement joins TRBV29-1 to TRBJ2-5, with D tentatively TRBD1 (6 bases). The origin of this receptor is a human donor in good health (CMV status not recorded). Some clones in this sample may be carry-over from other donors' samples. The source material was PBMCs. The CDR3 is CSASQGSETQYF. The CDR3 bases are TGCAGCGCCTCACAGGGATCAGAGACCCAGTACTTC. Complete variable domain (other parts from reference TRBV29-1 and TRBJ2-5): SAVISQKPSRDICQRGTSLTIQCQVDSQVTMMFWYRQQPGQSLTLIATANQGSEATYESGFVIDKFPISRPNLTFSTLTVSNMSPEDSSIYLCSASQGSETQYFGPGTRLLVL.